The sequence of this T cell receptor (beta chain) was determined in a study of Ad26.COV2.S vaccination and SARS-CoV-2 variants. Study-wide background: Sample donor was a member of the COV1001 Ad26.COV2.S trial arm. Ad26.COV2.S, an intramuscular injection, was given once or twice 56 days apart. Findings and caveats of the study: Vaccinees displayed broader spike-specific TCR repertoires than placebo recipients.

Assay: immunoSEQ multiplex PCR; the TCRdb copy retains only in-frame clones and omits some. The top ten hold around 3.5% of the sample, which has about 280,000 clones, around 87% seen once. This sample's treatment: roughly 19 received Ad26.COV2.S at low or high dose, single or two shots; roughly 5 received placebo; per-sample allocation not given. Sampling occurred on day 63 after the first vaccine or placebo injection. Ad26.COV2.S expressed prefusion-stabilized spike from the original Wuhan strain. V lost 1 base to trimming and J lost 5 bases; unmatched junction nucleotides: 11. CDR1 is SGHRS, CDR2 YFSETQ, per germline. This CDR3 region has 19 residues. Of note for this clone: Its specificity is not known.

This TCR was recovered from a person aged 18 to 59 who received the Ad26.COV2.S COVID-19 vaccine or a placebo. Sequenced here: peripheral blood, sampled in a trial of Ad26.COV2.S vaccine versus placebo. The chain combines TRBV5-1 with TRBJ2-3, with 15 bases aligning to TRBD2. This CDR3 is CASSLRTSGGARVGDTQYF. Here the CDR3 DNA reads TGCGCCAGCAGCTTGAGGACTAGCGGGGGGGCCCGGGTTGGAGATACGCAGTATTTT.